Shown below are 9 T cell receptor beta chains from a single sample sequenced in a study of siplizumab effects on memory and regulatory T cells. Generated by immunoSEQ multiplex PCR, the TCRdb table keeps only in-frame clones and is missing some. The sample lists more than 85,000 clones; around 90% were seen once. Sequences were obtained from Tregs sorted from blood. The receptor set was obtained from a human donor in good health.

The chain links TRBV10-3 to TRBJ2-3, with a tentative D call TRBD2 (6 bases). The CDR3 covers 15 residues. CDR1 is ENHRY and CDR2 is SYGVKD in the germline V gene. Between the trimmed V and J ends, which lost 4 bases and 5 bases, there was a span of 16 bases. The chain's CDR3 is CAISGSTGTGDTQYF. CDR3 sequence (DNA): TGTGCCATCAGTGGGTCGACTGGGACTGGAGATACGCAGTATTTT.

The V call is TRBV6-5, the J call TRBJ2-1; D is unresolved. The length of the CDR3 is 12 residues. With 5 bases removed from V and 6 bases from J, the gap between germline ends came to 8 bases. Germline values: CDR1 MNHEY, CDR2 SVGAGI. The CDR3: CASSSFTNEQFF. CDR3 bases: TGTGCCAGCAGTAGTTTTACCAATGAGCAGTTCTTC.

In this sample, this clone turned up many times. The chain links TRBV28 to TRBJ1-2; TRBD1 is a possible D gene (6 bases). With 5 bases removed from V and 6 bases from J, the gap between germline ends came to 10 bases. The CDR3 runs 12 residues. Germline V lookup: CDR1 MDHEN, CDR2 SYDVKM. CDR3 amino acids: CASSLQGDGYTF. CDR3 DNA sequence: TGTGCCAGCAGTCTACAGGGTGATGGCTACACCTTC.

J is TRBJ1-5 and V is TRBV7-9; D gene uncertain. The CDR3 contains 15 residues. Germline values: CDR1 SEHNR, CDR2 FQNEAQ (reference sequence). Trimming left V 1 base short and J 6 bases short, with 13 bases between. CDR3 coding DNA: TGTGCCAGCAGCTTAGGTGCCAAAGGATTTCAGCCCCAGCATTTT. This gives the protein CASSLGAKGFQPQHF. Complete variable domain (other parts from reference TRBV7-9 and TRBJ1-5): DTGVSQNPRHKITKRGQNVTFRCDPISEHNRLYWYRQTLGQGPEFLTYFQNEAQLEKSRLLSDRFSAERPKGSFSTLEIQRTEQGDSAMYLCASSLGAKGFQPQHFGDGTRLSIL.

The chain joins TRBV7-9 to TRBJ2-7; D not resolved. Germline CDR1 reads SEHNR; CDR2 reads FQNEAQ (reference sequence). The V and J ends lost 2 bases and 7 bases respectively, with 12 bases between them. The CDR3 consists of 13 residues. The CDR3 region is CASSLSYMDEQYF. In DNA, the CDR3 is TGTGCCAGCAGCTTATCTTATATGGATGAGCAGTACTTC.

V usage is TRBV7-9 and J usage is TRBJ2-2; D ambiguous. V was shortened by 10 bases and J by 2 bases, with 11 bases between the two germline ends. The germline CDR1 and CDR2 sequences are SEHNR and FQNEAQ (reference sequence). This CDR3 spans 13 amino acids. CDR3 amino acids: CAMDEVNTGELFF. The CDR3 nucleotides read TGTGCCATGGACGAGGTCAACACCGGGGAGCTGTTTTTT.

The chain employs TRBV2 and TRBJ2-5, with 11 bases matching TRBD1. The V gene end was trimmed by 8 bases and the J gene end by 5 bases; junction bases not matched to a gene: 7. The V gene's germline CDR1 is SNHLY and CDR2 FYNNEI. The CDR3 spans 14 residues. The CDR3, as DNA: TGTGCCAGCGGTGGGACAGGGGGAGGGGAGACCCAGTACTTC. Amino acids: CASGGTGGGETQYF.

The gene calls are TRBV2 and TRBJ1-5; 7 nucleotides line up with TRBD1. CDR1 is SNHLY, CDR2 FYNNEI, per germline. Germline trimming cut 3 bases from V and 7 bases from J; bases unmatched to any gene: 6. CDR3 length: 14 residues. The CDR3 DNA follows: TGTGCCAGCAGTGACATACAGGGGAGGCAGCCCCAGCATTTT. This codes for CASSDIQGRQPQHF.

J is TRBJ2-5 and V is TRBV5-1; 15 bases agree with TRBD2. The CDR3 extends over 21 amino acids. V was pared by 0 bases and J by 1 base, with 13 bases of the junction left unmatched. CDR1 SGHRS and CDR2 YFSETQ come from the germline V gene. The CDR3 DNA is TGCGCCAGCAGCTTGGTTCGTGGGACTAGCGGGAGGCACCTCCTCCAAGAGACCCAGTACTTC. It is translated as CASSLVRGTSGRHLLQETQYF.